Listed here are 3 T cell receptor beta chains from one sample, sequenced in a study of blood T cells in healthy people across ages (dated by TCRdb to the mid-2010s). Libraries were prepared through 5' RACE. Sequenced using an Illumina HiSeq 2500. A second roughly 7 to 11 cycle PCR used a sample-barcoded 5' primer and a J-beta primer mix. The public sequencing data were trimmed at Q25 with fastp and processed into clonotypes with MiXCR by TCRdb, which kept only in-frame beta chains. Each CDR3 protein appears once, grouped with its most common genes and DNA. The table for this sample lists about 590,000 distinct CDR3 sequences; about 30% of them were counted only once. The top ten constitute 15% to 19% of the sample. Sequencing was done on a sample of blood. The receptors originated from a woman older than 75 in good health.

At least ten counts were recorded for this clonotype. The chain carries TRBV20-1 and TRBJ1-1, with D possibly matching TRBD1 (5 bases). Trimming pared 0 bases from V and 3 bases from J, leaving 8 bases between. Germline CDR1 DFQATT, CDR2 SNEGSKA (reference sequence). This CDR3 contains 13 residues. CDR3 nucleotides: TGCAGTGCTAGAGAGGACACCTACACTGAAGCTTTCTTT. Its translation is CSAREDTYTEAFF.

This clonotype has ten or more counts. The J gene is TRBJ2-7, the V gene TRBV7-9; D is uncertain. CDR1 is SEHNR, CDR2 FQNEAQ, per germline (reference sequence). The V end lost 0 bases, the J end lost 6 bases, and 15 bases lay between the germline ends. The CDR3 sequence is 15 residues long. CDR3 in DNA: TGTGCCAGCAGCTTAGCCTCGGCAAGGCCCTCCGAGCAGTACTTC. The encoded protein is CASSLASARPSEQYF.

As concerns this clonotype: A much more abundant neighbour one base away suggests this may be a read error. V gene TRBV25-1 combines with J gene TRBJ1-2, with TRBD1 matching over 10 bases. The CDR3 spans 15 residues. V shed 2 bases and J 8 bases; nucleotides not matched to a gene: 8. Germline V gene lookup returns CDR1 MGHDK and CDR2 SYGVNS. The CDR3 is CASSEDRGPGLGYTF. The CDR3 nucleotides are TGTGCCAGCAGTGAAGACAGGGGGCCCGGACTGGGCTACACCTTC.